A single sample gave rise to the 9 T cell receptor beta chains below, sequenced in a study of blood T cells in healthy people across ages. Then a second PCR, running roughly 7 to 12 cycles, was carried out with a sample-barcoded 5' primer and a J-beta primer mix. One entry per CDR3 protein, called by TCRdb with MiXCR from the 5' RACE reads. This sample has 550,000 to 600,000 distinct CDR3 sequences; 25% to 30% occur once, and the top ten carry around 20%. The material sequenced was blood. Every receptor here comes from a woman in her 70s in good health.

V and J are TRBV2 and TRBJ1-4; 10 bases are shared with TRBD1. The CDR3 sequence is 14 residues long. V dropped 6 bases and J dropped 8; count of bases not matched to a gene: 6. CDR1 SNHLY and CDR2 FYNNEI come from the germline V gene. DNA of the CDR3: TGTGCCAGCAGCGGACGACAGGGGGCAGAAAAACTGTTTTTT. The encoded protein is CASSGRQGAEKLFF.

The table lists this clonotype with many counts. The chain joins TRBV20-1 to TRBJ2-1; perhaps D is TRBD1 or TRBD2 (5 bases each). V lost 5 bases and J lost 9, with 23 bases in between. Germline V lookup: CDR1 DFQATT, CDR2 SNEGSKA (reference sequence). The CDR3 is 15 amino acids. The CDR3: CSADIRDVGVVEQFF. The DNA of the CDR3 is TGCAGTGCTGACATACGGGACGTTGGGGTGGTTGAGCAGTTCTTC.

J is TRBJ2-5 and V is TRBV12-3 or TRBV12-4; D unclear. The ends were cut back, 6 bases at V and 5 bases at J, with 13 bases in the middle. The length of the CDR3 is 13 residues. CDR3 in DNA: TGTGCCAGCAGCCCGAGCTTATCGGAGACCCAGTACTTC. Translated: CASSPSLSETQYF.

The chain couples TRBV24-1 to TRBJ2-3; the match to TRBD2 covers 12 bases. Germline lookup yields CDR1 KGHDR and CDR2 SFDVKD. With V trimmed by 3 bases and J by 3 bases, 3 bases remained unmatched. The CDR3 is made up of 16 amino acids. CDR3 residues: CATSDPGTSGTDTQYF. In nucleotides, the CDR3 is TGTGCCACCAGTGATCCGGGGACTAGCGGGACAGATACGCAGTATTTT.

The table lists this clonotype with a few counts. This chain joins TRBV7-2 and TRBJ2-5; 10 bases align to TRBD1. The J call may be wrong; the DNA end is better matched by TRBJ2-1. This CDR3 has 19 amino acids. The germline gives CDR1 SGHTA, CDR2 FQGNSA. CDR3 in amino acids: CASSFNPPATGGINNEQFF. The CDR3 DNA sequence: TGTGCCAGCAGCTTTAACCCTCCGGCGACAGGGGGCATCAACAATGAGCAGTTCTTC.

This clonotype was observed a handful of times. The DNA of the CDR3 is TGCGCCAGCAGCTTGTCGGACGGAAAGGTAACGCAGTATTTT. This gives the protein CASSLSDGKVTQYF. V gene TRBV5-1 combines with J gene TRBJ2-3; D remains unclear. The ends were cut back, 1 base at V and 9 bases at J, with 15 bases in the middle. Germline CDR1 SGHRS, CDR2 YFSETQ. This CDR3 is built from 14 residues.

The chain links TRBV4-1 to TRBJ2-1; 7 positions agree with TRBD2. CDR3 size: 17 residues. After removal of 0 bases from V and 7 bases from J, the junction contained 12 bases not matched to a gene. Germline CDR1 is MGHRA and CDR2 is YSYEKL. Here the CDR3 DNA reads TGCGCCAGCAGCCAAGATCCGGTCAGCGGGAACAGGAATGAGCAGTTCTTC. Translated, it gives CASSQDPVSGNRNEQFF.

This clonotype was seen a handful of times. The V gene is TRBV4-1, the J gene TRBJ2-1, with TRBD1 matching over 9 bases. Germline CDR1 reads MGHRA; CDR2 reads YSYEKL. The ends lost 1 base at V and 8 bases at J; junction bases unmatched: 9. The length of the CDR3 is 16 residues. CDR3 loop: CASSQGLGTGIDEQFF. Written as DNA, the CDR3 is TGCGCCAGCAGCCAAGGTCTCGGGACAGGGATCGATGAGCAGTTCTTC.

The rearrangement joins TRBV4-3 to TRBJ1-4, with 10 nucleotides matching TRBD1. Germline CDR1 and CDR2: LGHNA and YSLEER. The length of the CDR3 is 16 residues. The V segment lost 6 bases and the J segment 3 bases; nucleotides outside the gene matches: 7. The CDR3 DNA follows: TGCGCCAGCAGACGGGGACAGGGGAGTGCTAATGAAAAACTGTTTTTT. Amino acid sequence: CASRRGQGSANEKLFF.